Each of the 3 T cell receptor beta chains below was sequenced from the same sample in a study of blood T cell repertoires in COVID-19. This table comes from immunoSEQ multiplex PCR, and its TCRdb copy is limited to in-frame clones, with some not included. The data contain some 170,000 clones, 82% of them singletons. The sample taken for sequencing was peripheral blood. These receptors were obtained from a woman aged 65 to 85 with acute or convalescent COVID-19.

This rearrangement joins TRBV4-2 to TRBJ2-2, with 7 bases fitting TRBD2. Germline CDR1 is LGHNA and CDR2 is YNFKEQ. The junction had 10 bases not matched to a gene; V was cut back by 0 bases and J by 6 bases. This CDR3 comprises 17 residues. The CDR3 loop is CASSQDVVRGMAGELFF. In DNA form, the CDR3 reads TGTGCCAGCAGCCAAGATGTAGTGCGGGGGATGGCCGGGGAGCTGTTTTTT.

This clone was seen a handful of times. This chain's CDR3 is CASSVGTGGIAGEKLFF. The CDR3 nucleotides are TGTGCCAGCAGCGTCGGGACAGGGGGCATAGCGGGGGAAAAACTGTTTTTT. The genes are TRBV9 and TRBJ1-4, with TRBD1 identical over 12 bases. This CDR3 contains 17 residues. Per germline, CDR1 SGDLS and CDR2 YYNGEE. With V trimmed by 2 bases and J by 8 bases, 10 bases remained unmatched.

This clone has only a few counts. The CDR3 is CASSMRQSGTEAFF. In DNA, the CDR3 is TGTGCCAGCAGCATGAGACAGAGCGGGACTGAAGCTTTCTTT. J is TRBJ1-1 and V is TRBV7-2; D possibly corresponds to TRBD1 (5 bases). V lost 5 bases to trimming and J lost 5 bases, with 15 bases between them. CDR3 length: 14 amino acids. Germline V lookup: CDR1 SGHTA, CDR2 FQGNSA.